This entry is about one T cell receptor (beta chain). Once RNA had been extracted, it was reverse transcribed into cDNA to act as the sequencing template. Data came from immunoSEQ multiplex PCR; TCRdb stores just in-frame clones and leaves some out. The repertoire consists of 30,000 to 40,000 clones, with 65% to 80% occurring once and the leading ten covering under 20%. The CDR3 extends over 16 amino acids. Germline V gene data show CDR1 as MRHNA and CDR2 as SNTAGT. V shed 6 bases and J 0 bases; nucleotides not matched to a gene: 9. The data originate from a study of CD8+ T cells in alopecia areata. The chain has TRBV6-4 and TRBJ2-3; 7 bases are a match to TRBD2. This TCR came from a human donor with alopecia areata. The sample comprised NKG2D-low CD8+ T cells sorted from blood. CDR3 in amino acids: CASSALADGSTDTQYF. The DNA for the CDR3 is TGTGCCAGCAGCGCTCTAGCGGACGGCAGCACAGATACGCAGTATTTT.